This T cell receptor (beta chain) is drawn from a study of shared clonotypes between healthy human individuals. TCRdb keeps only in-frame clones here, not all; method: immunoSEQ multiplex PCR. The sample lists roughly 2.2 million clones; roughly 93% were seen once. CDR3 length: 14 residues. The V segment lost 4 bases and the J segment 6 bases; nucleotides outside the gene matches: 8. Germline values: CDR1 SGHAT, CDR2 FQNNGV. Concerning this clone itself: Its antigen remains unidentified.

General observations from the study: Among four donors, approximately 5% of naive CD4 clonotypes were found in common.

The sample taken for sequencing was naive CD4+ T cells from PBMCs. Subset specified: CD45RA+ positively selected. This sequence originates from a man aged 18 to 29 in good health. Some clones in this sample may be carry-over from other donors' samples. The chain links TRBV11-2 to TRBJ2-5, with 7 bases identical to TRBD2. The DNA for the CDR3 is TGTGCCAGCAGCTCCCTAAGGACTAGGAAGACCCAGTACTTC. This translates into CASSSLRTRKTQYF.